These 6 T cell receptor beta chains originate from one sample sequenced in a study of identifying expanded T cells in peripheral blood. Sequencing used immunoSEQ multiplex PCR; TCRdb keeps in-frame clones, though not all of them. The sample consists of under 100,000 clones, around 83% of them appearing once. The specimen was blood. The origin of the receptors is a person aged 18-69 years in good health.

The J gene is TRBJ2-7, the V gene TRBV19; possibly TRBD2 for D (6 bases). V was shortened by 5 bases and J by 4 bases, with 9 bases between the two germline ends. Germline lookup yields CDR1 LNHDA and CDR2 SQIVND (reference sequence). The CDR3 has 12 residues. The CDR3 sequence: CASSGGLYEQYF. The CDR3 coding sequence is TGTGCCAGTAGTGGGGGACTTTACGAGCAGTACTTC.

This rearrangement joins TRBV7-9 to TRBJ2-7; D is undetermined. The CDR3 is made up of 11 amino acids. V shed 5 bases and J shed 9 bases, with 11 bases lying between them. CDR1 and CDR2 (germline): SEHNR, FQNEAQ (reference sequence). The DNA for the CDR3 is TGTGCCAGCAGCCAAAATGTGGGGCAGTACTTC. Translated: CASSQNVGQYF.

This clone has more than one count but fewer than ten. The chain couples TRBV7-6 to TRBJ1-5; D is undetermined. Germline assignment: CDR1 SGHVS and CDR2 FNYEAQ. V was cut by 5 bases and J by 3 bases, with 8 bases left in between. The length of the CDR3 is 13 residues. The CDR3 bases are TGTGCCAGCAGCGTACAAGACAATCAGCCCCAGCATTTT. Its translation: CASSVQDNQPQHF. The full variable domain, completed using reference TRBV7-6 and TRBJ1-5, is GAGVSQSPRYKVTKRGQDVALRCDPISGHVSLYWYRQALGQGPEFLTYFNYEAQQDKSGLPNDRFSAERPEGSISTLTIQRTEQRDSAMYRCASSVQDNQPQHFGDGTRLSIL.

The chain is built from TRBV6-5 and TRBJ2-3; tentatively, D is TRBD1 or TRBD2 (7 bases each). Germline V CDR1 and CDR2: MNHEY, SVGAGI. The CDR3 loop spans 14 amino acids. The germline V and J ends were trimmed by 7 bases and 2 bases, with 13 bases remaining between them. The CDR3: CASNAGGATDTQYF. The CDR3 coding sequence is TGTGCCAGCAATGCAGGGGGGGCCACAGATACGCAGTATTTT.

This sequence joins TRBV5-1 and TRBJ1-2; D not resolved. The CDR3 sequence is 14 residues long. V shed 6 bases and J shed 6 bases, with 18 bases lying between them. Germline V CDR1 and CDR2: SGHRS, YFSETQ. In DNA, the CDR3 is TGCGCCAGCACGTTTTCTCAGGAAACCAATGGCTACACCTTC. This gives the protein CASTFSQETNGYTF.

With respect to this clone: In the same sample, other DNA sequences code for this CDR3. The V gene is TRBV7-2, the J gene TRBJ2-5, with D perhaps TRBD2 (5 bases). The CDR3 is 14 residues long. Trimming removed 0 bases at V and 2 bases at J, with 7 bases between. CDR1 and CDR2 (germline): SGHTA, FQGNSA. The CDR3 DNA reads as TGTGCCAGCAGCTTAGCGCGGGCTCAAGAGACCCAGTACTTC. This encodes CASSLARAQETQYF. Combining the CDR3 with reference TRBV7-2 and TRBJ2-5 gives the whole variable domain GAGVSQSPSNKVTEKGKDVELRCDPISGHTALYWYRQSLGQGLEFLIYFQGNSAPDKSGLPSDRFSAERTGGSVSTLTIQRTQQEDSAVYLCASSLARAQETQYFGPGTRLLVL.